This entry lists 13 T cell receptor beta chains sequenced from one sample in a study of technical replicates of blood from a handful of donors. Method: immunoSEQ multiplex PCR; TCRdb's copy keeps in-frame clones and lacks some. This sample has approximately 88,000 clones, with just under 95% found just once. Source material: T cells isolated from PBMCs. The source of these receptors is a human donor in good health.

The rearrangement joins TRBV6-6 to TRBJ1-4; no clear D. The germline gives CDR1 MNHNY, CDR2 SVGAGI (reference sequence). Trimming cost V 11 bases and J 0 bases, with 10 bases left between them. This CDR3 is built from 13 residues. CDR3 region: CAGSGTTNEKLFF. CDR3 coding DNA: TGTGCCGGTTCCGGGACAACTAATGAAAAACTGTTTTTT.

This clone was observed once. The chain combines TRBV11-3 with TRBJ1-1; D gene unclear. V was cut by 2 bases and J by 1 base, with 5 bases left in between. Germline V gene data show CDR1 as SGHNT and CDR2 as YENEEA. There are 13 residues in the CDR3. CDR3 bases: TGTGCCAGCAGCTTATTTCAGAACACTGAAGCTTTCTTT. It encodes CASSLFQNTEAFF.

The genes are TRBV7-9 and TRBJ2-1; TRBD2 aligns across 13 bases. Germline trimming cut 5 bases from V and 7 bases from J; bases unmatched to any gene: 8. Germline V gene sequence: CDR1 SEHNR, CDR2 FQNEAQ (reference sequence). The CDR3 is made up of 16 amino acids. For the CDR3, the DNA is TGTGCCAGCAGCCCCCGAAGACTAGCGGGAGGTAATGAGCAGTTCTTC. This sequence encodes CASSPRRLAGGNEQFF.

V and J are TRBV9 and TRBJ2-7, with D tentatively TRBD1 (6 bases). Per the germline V gene, CDR1 is SGDLS and CDR2 is YYNGEE. V was cut by 3 bases and J by 4 bases, with 11 bases left in between. The CDR3 spans 13 residues. CDR3 amino acids: CASSGITGYEQYF. The CDR3 nucleotides read TGTGCCAGCAGCGGAATTACAGGGTACGAGCAGTACTTC.

The rearrangement joins TRBV19 to TRBJ2-7; 8 positions agree with TRBD1. Germline V gives CDR1 LNHDA, CDR2 SQIVND (reference sequence). The trim removed 3 bases at V and 2 bases at J, leaving 12 bases unmatched. The length of the CDR3 is 17 residues. The CDR3 loop reads CASSISHIGQGTYEQYF. The CDR3, as DNA: TGTGCCAGTAGTATCTCCCATATAGGACAGGGAACCTACGAGCAGTACTTC.

The chain carries TRBV29-1 and TRBJ2-2, with 9 bases identical to TRBD2. There are 14 residues in the CDR3. CDR1 and CDR2 from the germline V gene are SQVTM and ANQGSEA. Trimming removed 4 bases from V and 5 bases from J; junction bases left unmatched: 5. The CDR3 loop is CSVGGGRETGELFF. The DNA for the CDR3 is TGCAGCGTTGGGGGCGGGAGGGAGACCGGGGAGCTGTTTTTT.

The gene calls are TRBV25-1 and TRBJ1-1; D gene ambiguous. Germline values: CDR1 MGHDK, CDR2 SYGVNS. V was pared by 7 bases and J by 6 bases, with 21 bases between. The CDR3 covers 15 residues. The CDR3 DNA reads as TGTGCCAGCACCGGCCTACGGGGATCGGTACCTGAAGCTTTCTTT. It yields the protein CASTGLRGSVPEAFF. Supplemented by reference TRBV25-1 and TRBJ1-1, the full variable domain reads EADIYQTPRYLVIGTGKKITLECSQTMGHDKMYWYQQDPGMELHLIHYSYGVNSTEKGDLSSESTVSRIRTEHFPLTLESARPSHTSQYLCASTGLRGSVPEAFFGQGTRLTVV.

This chain links TRBV11-2 with TRBJ2-7; maybe TRBD1 (7 bases). The CDR3 has 15 residues. V was clipped by 7 bases and J by 2 bases, with 18 bases between them. Germline values: CDR1 SGHAT, CDR2 FQNNGV. The CDR3 is CASTSRGDRAYEQYF. CDR3 nucleotide sequence: TGTGCCAGCACCTCCAGGGGGGACAGAGCCTACGAGCAGTACTTC.

V usage is TRBV27 and J usage is TRBJ2-7, with TRBD1 matching 8 bases. J lost 6 bases, V lost 5 bases, and 6 bases had no gene match. Germline CDR1 reads MNHEY; CDR2 reads SMNVEV (reference sequence). This CDR3 spans 13 amino acids. The CDR3 DNA reads as TGTGCCAGCAGTCTGGCAGGGGGCAGCGAGCAGTACTTC. Its protein product is CASSLAGGSEQYF.

The rearrangement uses TRBV7-2 and TRBJ2-1; 10 nucleotides match TRBD2. Germline values: CDR1 SGHTA, CDR2 FQGNSA. The CDR3 totals 17 residues. Unmatched junction bases numbered 6, after V lost 0 bases and J lost 4 bases. The CDR3, as DNA: TGTGCCAGCAGCTTAGCTGGGACTAGCGCTATATACAATGAGCAGTTCTTC. Amino acid sequence: CASSLAGTSAIYNEQFF.

The genes are TRBV19 and TRBJ2-7; 10 bases line up with TRBD1. The length of the CDR3 is 15 residues. Germline V gives CDR1 LNHDA, CDR2 SQIVND (reference sequence). The trim removed 3 bases at V and 7 bases at J, leaving 9 bases unmatched. CDR3 bases: TGTGCCAGTAGTATGCCGGGACAGGGGCTGAGGGAGCAGTACTTC. This gives the protein CASSMPGQGLREQYF.

CDR3 DNA sequence: TGTGCCAGCTCACCAGACAGGGGTGGAAACACCATATATTTT. Amino acids: CASSPDRGGNTIYF. This chain links TRBV18 with TRBJ1-3; 8 positions agree with TRBD1. The CDR3 extends over 14 amino acids. The V segment lost 2 bases and the J segment 3 bases; nucleotides outside the gene matches: 0. Germline V gene sequence: CDR1 KGHSH, CDR2 LQKENI.

This clone appeared a single time. The chain has TRBV4-1 and TRBJ1-1; D unclear. Germline loops: CDR1 MGHRA, CDR2 YSYEKL. The CDR3 runs to 17 residues. V lost 0 bases, J lost 3 bases, and 17 bases lay in between. As DNA, the CDR3 is TGCGCCAGCAGCCAAGAACTGAACCGGTTGAGAGACACTGAAGCTTTCTTT. Its protein product is CASSQELNRLRDTEAFF.